This T cell receptor beta chain was captured by sequencing in a study of T cell changes during pregnancy in multiple sclerosis. A single count supports this clone. In germline, CDR1 is SNHLY, CDR2 FYNNEI. V lost 6 bases and J lost 0, with 6 bases in between. This CDR3 is 12 amino acids long. Sequenced by immunoSEQ multiplex PCR; TCRdb stores in-frame clones only, minus some. The sample includes 100,000 or so clones, around 92% of them seen just once. The clonotype comes from a female donor with multiple sclerosis, enrolled in a pregnancy study. The J gene is TRBJ2-7, the V gene TRBV2; no clear D. Specimen: peripheral blood, collected before pregnancy. CDR3 nucleotide sequence: TGTGCCAGCAGCCTCGGCTCCTACGAGCAGTACTTC. This encodes CASSLGSYEQYF.